This T cell receptor beta chain was identified during a study of blood T cell repertoires in COVID-19. Using immunoSEQ multiplex PCR, the repertoire was profiled, and TCRdb retains in-frame clones only, with some absent. This table has roughly 200,000 clones, around 88% appearing once. The origin of this receptor is a woman in her 30s with acute or convalescent COVID-19. Source material: peripheral blood.

CDR3 protein: CASSPTPGSGGANVLTF. CDR3 nucleotide sequence: TGTGCCAGCAGCCCAACCCCGGGTTCGGGTGGGGCCAACGTCCTGACTTTC. The chain joins TRBV5-5 to TRBJ2-6; D remains unclear. V lost 4 bases and J 3 bases, leaving 17 bases between the germline ends. The CDR3 is made up of 17 amino acids. The germline V gene encodes CDR1 SGHKS and CDR2 YYEKEE (reference sequence).